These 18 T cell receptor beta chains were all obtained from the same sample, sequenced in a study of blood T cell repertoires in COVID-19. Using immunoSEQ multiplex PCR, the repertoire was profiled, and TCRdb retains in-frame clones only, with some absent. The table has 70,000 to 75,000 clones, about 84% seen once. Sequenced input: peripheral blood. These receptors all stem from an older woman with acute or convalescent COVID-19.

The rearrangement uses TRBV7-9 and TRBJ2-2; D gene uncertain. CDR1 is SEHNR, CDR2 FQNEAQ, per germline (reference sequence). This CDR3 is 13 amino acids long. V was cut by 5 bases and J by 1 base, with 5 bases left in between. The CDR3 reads CASSPKNTGELFF. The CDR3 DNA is TGTGCCAGCAGCCCAAAGAACACCGGGGAGCTGTTTTTT.

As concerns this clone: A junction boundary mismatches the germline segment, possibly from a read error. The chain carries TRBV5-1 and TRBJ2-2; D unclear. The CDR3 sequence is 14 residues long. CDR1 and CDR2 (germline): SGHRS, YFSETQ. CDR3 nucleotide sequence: TGCGCCAGCAGCTTGGGCGCGAAGACCGGGGAGCTGTTTTTT. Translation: CASSLGAKTGELFF.

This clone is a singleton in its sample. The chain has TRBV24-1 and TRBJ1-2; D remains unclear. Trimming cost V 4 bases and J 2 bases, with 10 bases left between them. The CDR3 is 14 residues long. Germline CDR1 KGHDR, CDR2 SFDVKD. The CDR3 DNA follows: TGTGCCACCAGTGAGGGCAGACGAAACTATGGCTACACCTTC. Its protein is CATSEGRRNYGYTF.

The CDR3 DNA is TGCGCCAGCAGGGAAAACAGGGATCCACTAGTTCAGCCCCAGCATTTT. Translation gives CASRENRDPLVQPQHF. J is TRBJ1-5 and V is TRBV10-1, with D possibly matching TRBD1 (6 bases). The germline V gene has CDR1 WNHNN and CDR2 SYGVQD (reference sequence). The CDR3 has 16 amino acids. V was pared by 6 bases and J by 6 bases, with 21 bases between.

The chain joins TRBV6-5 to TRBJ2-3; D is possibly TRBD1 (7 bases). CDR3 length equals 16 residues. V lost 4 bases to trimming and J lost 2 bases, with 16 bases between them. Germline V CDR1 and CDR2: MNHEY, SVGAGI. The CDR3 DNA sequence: TGTGCCAGCAGTTCCGAGGGGGCGGGGCACACAGATACGCAGTATTTT. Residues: CASSSEGAGHTDTQYF.

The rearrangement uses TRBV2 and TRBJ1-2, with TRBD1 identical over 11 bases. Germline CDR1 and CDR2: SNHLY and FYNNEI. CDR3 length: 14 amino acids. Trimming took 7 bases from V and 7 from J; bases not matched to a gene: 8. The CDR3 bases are TGTGCCAGCACCCTAACGGACAGGGGGCTTGGCTACACCTTC. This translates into CASTLTDRGLGYTF.

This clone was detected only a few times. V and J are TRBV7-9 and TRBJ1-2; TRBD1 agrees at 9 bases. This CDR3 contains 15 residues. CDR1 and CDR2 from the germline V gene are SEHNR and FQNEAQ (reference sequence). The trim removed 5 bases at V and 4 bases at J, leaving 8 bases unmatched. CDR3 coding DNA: TGTGCCAGCAGCCCACAGGGACAGGGAACCTATGGCTACACCTTC. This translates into CASSPQGQGTYGYTF.

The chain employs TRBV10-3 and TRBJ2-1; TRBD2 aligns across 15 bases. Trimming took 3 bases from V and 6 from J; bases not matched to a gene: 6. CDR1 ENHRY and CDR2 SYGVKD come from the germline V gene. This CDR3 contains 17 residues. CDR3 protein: CAISDRWTSGRANEQFF. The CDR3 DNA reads TGTGCCATCAGTGATCGCTGGACTAGCGGGAGGGCCAATGAGCAGTTCTTC.

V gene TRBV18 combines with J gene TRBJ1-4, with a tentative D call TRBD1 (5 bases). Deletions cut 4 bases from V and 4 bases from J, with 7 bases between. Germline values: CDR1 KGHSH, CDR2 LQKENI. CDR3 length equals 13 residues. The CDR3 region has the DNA TGTGCCAGCTCACTAGACAGTAATGAAAAACTGTTTTTT. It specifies CASSLDSNEKLFF.

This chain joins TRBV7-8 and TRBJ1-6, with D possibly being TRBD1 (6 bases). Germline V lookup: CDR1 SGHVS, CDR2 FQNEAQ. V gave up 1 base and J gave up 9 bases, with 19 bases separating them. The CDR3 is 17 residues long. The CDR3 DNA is TGTGCCAGCAGCTTAGGCGGGGGCAGTATGGAAGGTTCACCCCTCCACTTT. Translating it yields CASSLGGGSMEGSPLHF. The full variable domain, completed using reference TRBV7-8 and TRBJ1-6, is GAGVSQSPRYKVAKRGQDVALRCDPISGHVSLFWYQQALGQGPEFLTYFQNEAQLDKSGLPSDRFFAERPEGSVSTLKIQRTQQEDSAVYLCASSLGGGSMEGSPLHFGNGTRLTVT.

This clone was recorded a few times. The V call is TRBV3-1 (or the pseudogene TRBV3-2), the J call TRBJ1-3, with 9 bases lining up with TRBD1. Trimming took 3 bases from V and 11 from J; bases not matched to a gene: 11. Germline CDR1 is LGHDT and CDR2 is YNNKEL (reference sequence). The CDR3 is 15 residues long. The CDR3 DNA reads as TGTGCCAGCAGCCAGCAGCTAACAGGGGGCGCCTCCATATATTTT. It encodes CASSQQLTGGASIYF.

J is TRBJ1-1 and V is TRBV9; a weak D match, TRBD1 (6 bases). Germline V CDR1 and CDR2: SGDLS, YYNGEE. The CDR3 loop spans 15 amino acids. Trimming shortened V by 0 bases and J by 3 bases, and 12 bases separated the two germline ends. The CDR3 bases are TGTGCCAGCAGCGTAGATTGGGGGCTGGACACTGAAGCTTTCTTT. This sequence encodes CASSVDWGLDTEAFF.

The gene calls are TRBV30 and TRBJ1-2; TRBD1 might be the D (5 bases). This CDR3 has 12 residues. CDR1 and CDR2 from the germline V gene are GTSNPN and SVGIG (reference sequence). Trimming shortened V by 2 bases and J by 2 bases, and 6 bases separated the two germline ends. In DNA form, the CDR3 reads TGTGCCTGGAGTTCAGGGAACTATGGCTACACCTTC. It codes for CAWSSGNYGYTF.

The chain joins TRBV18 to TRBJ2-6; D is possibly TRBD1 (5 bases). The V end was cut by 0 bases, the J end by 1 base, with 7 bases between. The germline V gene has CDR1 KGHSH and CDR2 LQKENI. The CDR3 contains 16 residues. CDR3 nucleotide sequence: TGTGCCAGCTCACCACCGAGACAGTCTGGGGCCAACGTCCTGACTTTC. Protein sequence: CASSPPRQSGANVLTF.

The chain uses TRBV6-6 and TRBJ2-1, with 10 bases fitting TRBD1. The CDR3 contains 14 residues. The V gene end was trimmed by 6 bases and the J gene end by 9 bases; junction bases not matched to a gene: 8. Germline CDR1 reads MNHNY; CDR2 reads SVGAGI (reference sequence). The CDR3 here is CASSSGQGVGEQFF. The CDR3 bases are TGTGCCAGCAGCTCTGGACAGGGGGTGGGTGAGCAGTTCTTC.

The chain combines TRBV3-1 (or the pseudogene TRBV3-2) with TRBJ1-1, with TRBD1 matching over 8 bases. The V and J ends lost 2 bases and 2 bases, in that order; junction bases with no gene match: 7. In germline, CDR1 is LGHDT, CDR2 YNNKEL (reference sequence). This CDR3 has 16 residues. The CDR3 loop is CASSQPGTGLNTEAFF. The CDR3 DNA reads TGTGCCAGCAGCCAACCTGGGACAGGCCTTAACACTGAAGCTTTCTTT.

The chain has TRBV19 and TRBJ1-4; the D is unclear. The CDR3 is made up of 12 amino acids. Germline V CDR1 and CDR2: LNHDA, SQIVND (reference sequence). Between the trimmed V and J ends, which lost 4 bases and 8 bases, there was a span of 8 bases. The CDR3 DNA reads TGTGCCAGTAGTACGATCCGGGAAAAACTGTTTTTT. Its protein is CASSTIREKLFF.

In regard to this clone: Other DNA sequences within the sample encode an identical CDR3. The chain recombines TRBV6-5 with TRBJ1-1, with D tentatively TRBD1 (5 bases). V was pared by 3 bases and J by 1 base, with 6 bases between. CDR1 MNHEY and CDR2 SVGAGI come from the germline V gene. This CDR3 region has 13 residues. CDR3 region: CASSYDRNTEAFF. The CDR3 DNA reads TGTGCCAGCAGTTATGACAGGAACACTGAAGCTTTCTTT.